The rows below give T cell receptor beta chains drawn from one sample of a study of OX40 agonist ivuxolimab in advanced cancers. The assay was immunoSEQ multiplex PCR, and TCRdb's table has in-frame clones only and misses some. The sample carries some 44,000 clones, around 80% recorded once. Sequenced material: CD4+ or CD8+ T cells sorted from blood, taken in a trial of the OX40 agonist ivuxolimab. These receptors were collected from an adult with an advanced solid tumor such as melanoma, head and neck, liver or kidney cancer. Each CDR3 is given with its conserved first and last residue. D genes are given only for firm matches. Expanded clones are given a class, and other clones once, few, many or no size at all.

TRBV5-4	once	.	TRBJ2-2	TGTGCCAGCAGCCCGACAGGAAACACCGGGGAGCTGTTTTTT	CASSPTGNTGELFF
TRBV5-5	.	.	TRBJ1-2	TGTGCCAGCAGCTTGGACGGACAGCTCTATGGCTACACCTTC	CASSLDGQLYGYTF
TRBV30	.	.	TRBJ2-6	TGTGCCTGGAGTGGCAGAGGAATCTCTGGGGCCAACGTCCTGACTTTC	CAWSGRGISGANVLTF
TRBV27	.	TRBD2	TRBJ2-7	TGTGCCAGCAGTTACGGACTAGCGGGAGTCCACGAGCAGTACTTC	CASSYGLAGVHEQYF
TRBV30	few	TRBD1	TRBJ1-2	TGTGCCTGCCCAGGGGGGGCGCAGGGCTACACCTTC	CACPGGAQGYTF
TRBV7-6	.	.	TRBJ1-2	TGTGCCAGCAGCCTGGACGTCCGATATGGCTACACCTTC	CASSLDVRYGYTF
TRBV6-5	.	.	TRBJ1-2	TGTGCCAGCAGTTACCTAGGACAGACCTATGGCTACACCTTC	CASSYLGQTYGYTF
TRBV27	.	TRBD2	TRBJ2-7	TGTGCCAGCAGTTTATACGGGGATCGTCGGCCAGCGGGAGGGGGCTACGAGCAGTACTTC	CASSLYGDRRPAGGGYEQYF
TRBV5-6	.	.	TRBJ1-4	TGTGCCAGCAGCCTACAAGGAGGGGTCGGGAGGAATGAAAAACTGTTTTTT	CASSLQGGVGRNEKLFF
TRBV19	.	.	TRBJ2-6	TGTGCCAGTAGTATAGCATCGGGCTCTGGGGCCAACGTCCTGACTTTC	CASSIASGSGANVLTF